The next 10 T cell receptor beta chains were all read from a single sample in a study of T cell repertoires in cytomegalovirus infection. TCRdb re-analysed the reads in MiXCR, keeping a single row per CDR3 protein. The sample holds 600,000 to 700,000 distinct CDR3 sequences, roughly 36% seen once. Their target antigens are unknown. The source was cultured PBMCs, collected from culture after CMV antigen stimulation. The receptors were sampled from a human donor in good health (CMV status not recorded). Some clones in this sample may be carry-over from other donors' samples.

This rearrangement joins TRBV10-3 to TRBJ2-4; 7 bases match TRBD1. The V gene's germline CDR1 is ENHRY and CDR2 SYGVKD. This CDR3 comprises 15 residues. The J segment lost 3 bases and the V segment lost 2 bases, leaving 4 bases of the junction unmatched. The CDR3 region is CAISETRDSKNIQYF. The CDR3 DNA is TGTGCCATCAGTGAGACCCGGGACAGCAAAAACATTCAGTACTTC.

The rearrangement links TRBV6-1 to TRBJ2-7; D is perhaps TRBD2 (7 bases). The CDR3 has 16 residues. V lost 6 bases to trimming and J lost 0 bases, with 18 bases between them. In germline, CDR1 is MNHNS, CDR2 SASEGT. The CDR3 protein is CASSAWGGASSYEQYF. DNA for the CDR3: TGTGCCAGCAGCGCCTGGGGGGGGGCTAGCTCCTACGAGCAGTACTTC.

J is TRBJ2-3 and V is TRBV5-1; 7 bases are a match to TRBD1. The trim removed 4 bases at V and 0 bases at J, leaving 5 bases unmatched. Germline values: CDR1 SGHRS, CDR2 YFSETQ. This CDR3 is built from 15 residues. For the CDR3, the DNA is TGCGCCAGCAGCCCCGGACAGGCCAGCACAGATACGCAGTATTTT. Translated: CASSPGQASTDTQYF.

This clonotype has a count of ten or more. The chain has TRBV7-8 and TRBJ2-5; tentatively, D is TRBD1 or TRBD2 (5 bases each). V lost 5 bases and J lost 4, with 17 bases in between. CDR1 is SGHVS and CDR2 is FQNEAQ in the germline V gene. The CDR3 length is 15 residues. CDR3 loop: CASSPHRGPPETQYF. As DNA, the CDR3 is TGTGCCAGCAGCCCCCACCGGGGCCCTCCAGAGACCCAGTACTTC.

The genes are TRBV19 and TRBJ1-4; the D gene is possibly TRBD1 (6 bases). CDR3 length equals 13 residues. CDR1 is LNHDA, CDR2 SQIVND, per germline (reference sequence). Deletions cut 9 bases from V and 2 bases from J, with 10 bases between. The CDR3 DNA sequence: TGTGCCAGCCTTGACAGGACTAATGAAAAACTGTTTTTT. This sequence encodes CASLDRTNEKLFF.

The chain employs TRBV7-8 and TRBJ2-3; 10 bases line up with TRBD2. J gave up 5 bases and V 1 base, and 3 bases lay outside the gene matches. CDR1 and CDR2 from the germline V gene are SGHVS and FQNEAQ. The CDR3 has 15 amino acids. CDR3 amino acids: CASSLVLAGRDTQYF. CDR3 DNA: TGTGCCAGCAGCTTAGTACTAGCGGGACGAGATACGCAGTATTTT.

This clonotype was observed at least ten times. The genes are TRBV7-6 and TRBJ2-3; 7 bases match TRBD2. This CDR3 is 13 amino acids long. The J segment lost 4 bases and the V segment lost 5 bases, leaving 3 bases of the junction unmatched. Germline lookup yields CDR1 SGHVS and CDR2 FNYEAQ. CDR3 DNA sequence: TGTGCCAGCAGCCGTGGACTAGCAGATACGCAGTATTTT. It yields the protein CASSRGLADTQYF.

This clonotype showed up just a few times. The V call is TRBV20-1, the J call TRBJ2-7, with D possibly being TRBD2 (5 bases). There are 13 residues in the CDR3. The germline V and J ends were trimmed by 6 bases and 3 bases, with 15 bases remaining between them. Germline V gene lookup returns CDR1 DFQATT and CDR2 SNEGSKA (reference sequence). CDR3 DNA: TGCAGTGCCAAGGACTCCCCCTTCTACGAGCAGTACTTC. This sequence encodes CSAKDSPFYEQYF.

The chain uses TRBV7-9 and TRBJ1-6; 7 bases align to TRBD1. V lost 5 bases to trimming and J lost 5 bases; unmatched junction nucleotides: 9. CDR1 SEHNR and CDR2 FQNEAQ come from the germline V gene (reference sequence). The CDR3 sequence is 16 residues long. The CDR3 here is CASSAQTGAHNSPLHF. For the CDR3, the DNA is TGTGCCAGCAGCGCTCAAACAGGGGCACATAATTCACCCCTCCACTTT. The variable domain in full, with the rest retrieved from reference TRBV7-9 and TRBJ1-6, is DTGVSQNPRHKITKRGQNVTFRCDPISEHNRLYWYRQTLGQGPEFLTYFQNEAQLEKSRLLSDRFSAERPKGSFSTLEIQRTEQGDSAMYLCASSAQTGAHNSPLHFGNGTRLTVT.

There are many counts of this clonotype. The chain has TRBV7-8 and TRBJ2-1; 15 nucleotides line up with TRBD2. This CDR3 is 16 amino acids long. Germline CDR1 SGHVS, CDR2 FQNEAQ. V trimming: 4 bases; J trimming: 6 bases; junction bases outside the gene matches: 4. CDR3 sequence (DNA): TGTGCCAGCAGCTCCGGACTAGCGGGAGGGGGCAATGAGCAGTTCTTC. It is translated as CASSSGLAGGGNEQFF.